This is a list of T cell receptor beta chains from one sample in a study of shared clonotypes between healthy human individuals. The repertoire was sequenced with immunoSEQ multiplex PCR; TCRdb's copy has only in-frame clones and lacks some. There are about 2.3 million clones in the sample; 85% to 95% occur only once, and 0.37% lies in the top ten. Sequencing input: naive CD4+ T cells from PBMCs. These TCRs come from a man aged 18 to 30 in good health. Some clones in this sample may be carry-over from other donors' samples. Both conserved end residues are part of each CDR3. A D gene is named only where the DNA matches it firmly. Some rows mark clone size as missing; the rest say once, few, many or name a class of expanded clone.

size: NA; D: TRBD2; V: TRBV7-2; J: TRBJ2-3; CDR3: CASSARGGDTQYF; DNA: TGTGCCAGCAGCGCGCGGGGGGGAGATACGCAGTATTTT
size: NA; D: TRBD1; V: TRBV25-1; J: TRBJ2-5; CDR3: CASSELAAGTGQETQYF; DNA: TGTGCCAGCAGTGAATTGGCGGCCGGGACAGGCCAAGAGACCCAGTACTTC
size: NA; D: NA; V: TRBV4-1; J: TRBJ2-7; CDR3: CASSPTGSRRSYEQYF; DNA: TGCGCCAGCAGCCCCACAGGGAGCCGGAGGTCTTACGAGCAGTACTTC
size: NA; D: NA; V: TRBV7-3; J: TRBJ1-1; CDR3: CASSLWGRANTEAFF; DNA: TGTGCCAGCAGCTTATGGGGTAGGGCGAACACTGAAGCTTTCTTT
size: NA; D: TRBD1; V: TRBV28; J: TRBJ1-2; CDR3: CASSFFPGQGAEGYTF; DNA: TGTGCCAGCAGTTTTTTCCCTGGACAGGGGGCGGAAGGCTACACCTTC
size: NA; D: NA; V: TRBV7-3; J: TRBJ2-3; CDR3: CASSLIGTDTQYF; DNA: TGTGCCAGCAGCTTAATCGGGACAGATACGCAGTATTTT
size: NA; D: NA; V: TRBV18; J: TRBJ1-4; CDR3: CASSPRAATTNEKLFF; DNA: TGTGCCAGCTCACCGAGGGCCGCTACAACTAATGAAAAACTGTTTTTT
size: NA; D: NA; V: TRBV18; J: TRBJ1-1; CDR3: CASSPSVIQNTEAFF; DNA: TGTGCCAGCTCACCTTCCGTCATTCAGAACACTGAAGCTTTCTTT
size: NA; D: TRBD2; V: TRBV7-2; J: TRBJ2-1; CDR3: CASSLGLAGVGEQFF; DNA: TGTGCCAGCAGCTTAGGGCTAGCGGGAGTCGGAGAGCAGTTCTTC
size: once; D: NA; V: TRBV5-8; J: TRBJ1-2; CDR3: CASSQEYAQRSYGYTF; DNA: TGCGCCAGCAGCCAAGAATACGCACAAAGGAGCTATGGCTACACCTTC
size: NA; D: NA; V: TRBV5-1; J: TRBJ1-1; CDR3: CASSFYGGGNKEAFF; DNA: TGCGCCAGCAGCTTTTATGGGGGAGGTAACAAGGAAGCTTTCTTT
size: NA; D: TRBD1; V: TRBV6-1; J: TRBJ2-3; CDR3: CASSVTGGKPYF; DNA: TGTGCCAGCAGTGTCACAGGGGGTAAGCCGTATTTT
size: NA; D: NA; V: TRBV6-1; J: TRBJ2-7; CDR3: CASAGFYEQYF; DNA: TGTGCCAGCGCCGGATTCTACGAGCAGTACTTC
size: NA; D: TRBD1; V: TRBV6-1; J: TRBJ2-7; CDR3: CASRHQDRARF; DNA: TGTGCCAGCAGGCATCAGGACAGGGCTCGCTTC
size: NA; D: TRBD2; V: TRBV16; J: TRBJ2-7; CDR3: CASSQREGGKSYEQYF; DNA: TGTGCCAGCAGCCAACGGGAGGGGGGGAAATCCTACGAGCAGTACTTC
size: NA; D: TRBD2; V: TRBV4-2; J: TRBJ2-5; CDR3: CASSQERAGGPKAQYF; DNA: TGTGCCAGCAGCCAAGAACGAGCGGGAGGGCCCAAGGCCCAGTACTTC
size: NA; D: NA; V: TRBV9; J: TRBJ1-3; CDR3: CASSPGVGTSGNTIYF; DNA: TGTGCCAGCAGCCCCGGAGTCGGAACCTCTGGAAACACCATATATTTT
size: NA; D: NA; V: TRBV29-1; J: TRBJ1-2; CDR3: CSVDKENYGYTF; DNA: TGCAGCGTTGACAAGGAGAACTATGGCTACACCTTC
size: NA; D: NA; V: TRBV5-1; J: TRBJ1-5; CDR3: CASSLGTVSNQPQHF; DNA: TGCGCCAGCAGCTTGGGGACGGTTAGCAATCAGCCCCAGCATTTT
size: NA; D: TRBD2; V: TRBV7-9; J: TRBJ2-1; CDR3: CASSRWTSGSDNEQFF; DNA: TGTGCCAGCAGCCGGTGGACTAGCGGGAGTGACAATGAGCAGTTCTTC
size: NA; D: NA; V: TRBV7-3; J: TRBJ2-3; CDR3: CASSQSPRASTDTQYF; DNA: TGTGCCAGCAGCCAAAGTCCCCGGGCCTCCACAGATACGCAGTATTTT
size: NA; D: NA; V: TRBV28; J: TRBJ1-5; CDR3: CASSPREGSLNQPQHF; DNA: TGTGCCAGCAGCCCTCGCGAGGGATCCCTCAATCAGCCCCAGCATTTT
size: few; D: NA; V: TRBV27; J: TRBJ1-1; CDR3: CASSLHRSRETEAFF; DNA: TGTGCCAGCAGTTTACACCGAAGCAGGGAGACTGAAGCTTTCTTT
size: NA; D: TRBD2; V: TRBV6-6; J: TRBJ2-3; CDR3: CASYLAGVLDTQYF; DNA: TGTGCCAGCTACCTAGCGGGAGTGCTAGATACGCAGTATTTT
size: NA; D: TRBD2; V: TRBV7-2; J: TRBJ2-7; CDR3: CASSPRIAGDEQYF; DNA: TGTGCCAGCAGCCCCCGTATAGCGGGCGACGAGCAGTACTTC
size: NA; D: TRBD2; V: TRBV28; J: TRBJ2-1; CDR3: CASSFFSLAGDTQFF; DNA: TGTGCCAGCAGTTTCTTCTCCCTAGCGGGAGACACGCAGTTCTTC
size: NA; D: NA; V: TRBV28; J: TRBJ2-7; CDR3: CASRPLASRGEQYF; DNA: TGTGCCAGCAGACCCCTGGCCTCCAGGGGCGAGCAGTACTTC
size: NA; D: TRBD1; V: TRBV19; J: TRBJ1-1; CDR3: CASSPGQGRWTEAFF; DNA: TGTGCCAGTAGTCCTGGACAGGGGCGATGGACTGAAGCTTTCTTT
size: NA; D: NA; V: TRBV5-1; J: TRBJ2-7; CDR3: CASSPGSVFEQYF; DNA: TGCGCCAGCAGCCCGGGCTCCGTTTTTGAGCAGTACTTC
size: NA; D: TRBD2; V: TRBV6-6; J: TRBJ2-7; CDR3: CASSYSAPGGSQYF; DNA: TGTGCCAGCAGTTACTCCGCTCCGGGCGGGAGTCAGTACTTC
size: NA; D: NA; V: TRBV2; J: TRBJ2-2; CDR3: CASSDRGANTGELFF; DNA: TGTGCCAGCAGTGACAGGGGCGCGAACACCGGGGAGCTGTTTTTT
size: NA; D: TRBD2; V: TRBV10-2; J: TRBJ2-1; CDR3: CASSILAGVYNEQFF; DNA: TGCGCCAGCAGCATACTAGCGGGTGTATACAATGAGCAGTTCTTC
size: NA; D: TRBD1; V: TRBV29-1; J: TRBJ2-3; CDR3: CSVTGTGGTDTQYF; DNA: TGCAGCGTCACCGGGACAGGGGGCACAGATACGCAGTATTTT
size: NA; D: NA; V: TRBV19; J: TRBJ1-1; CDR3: CASSTRSSTWGTEAFF; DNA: TGTGCCAGTAGTACCCGTTCCTCCACCTGGGGCACTGAAGCTTTCTTT
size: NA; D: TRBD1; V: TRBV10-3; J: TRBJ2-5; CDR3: CAIRGQGATETQYF; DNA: TGTGCCATCAGGGGACAGGGGGCAACAGAGACCCAGTACTTC
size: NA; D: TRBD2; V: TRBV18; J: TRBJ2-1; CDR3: CASSQTSGSSYNEQFF; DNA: TGTGCCAGCTCACAAACTAGCGGGAGTTCCTACAATGAGCAGTTCTTC
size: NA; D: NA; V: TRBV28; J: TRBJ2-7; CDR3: CASTSNEGGMQYF; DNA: TGTGCCAGCACCTCCAATGAGGGGGGAATGCAGTACTTC
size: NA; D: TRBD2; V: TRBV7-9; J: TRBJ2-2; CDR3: CASSSGTSGNTGELFF; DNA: TGTGCCAGCAGCTCCGGGACTAGCGGGAACACCGGGGAGCTGTTTTTT
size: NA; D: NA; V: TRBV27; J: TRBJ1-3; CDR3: CASSLRQGNTIYF; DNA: TGTGCCAGCAGTCTACGACAGGGAAACACCATATATTTT
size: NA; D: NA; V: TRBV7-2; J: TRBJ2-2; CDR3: CASSLVRINTGELFF; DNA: TGTGCCAGCAGCTTAGTACGGATAAACACCGGGGAGCTGTTTTTT
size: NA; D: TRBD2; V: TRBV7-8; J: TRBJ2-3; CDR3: CASSPRVASGRYPDTQYF; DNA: TGTGCCAGCAGCCCCCGGGTCGCTAGCGGGAGATATCCAGATACGCAGTATTTT
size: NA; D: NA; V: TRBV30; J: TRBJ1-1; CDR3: CAWSGQGITEAFF; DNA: TGTGCTTGGAGTGGGCAGGGGATCACTGAAGCTTTCTTT
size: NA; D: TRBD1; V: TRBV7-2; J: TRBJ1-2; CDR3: CASSLRRGRGVNYGYTF; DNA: TGTGCCAGCAGCTTACGTCGGGGCAGGGGGGTGAACTATGGCTACACCTTC
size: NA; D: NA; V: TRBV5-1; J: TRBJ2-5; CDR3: CASSGPRGSETQYF; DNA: TGCGCCAGCAGCGGACCAAGGGGGTCTGAGACCCAGTACTTC
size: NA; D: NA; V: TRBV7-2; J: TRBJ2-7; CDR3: CASSPYWGFYEQYF; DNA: TGTGCCAGCAGCCCATATTGGGGGTTCTACGAGCAGTACTTC
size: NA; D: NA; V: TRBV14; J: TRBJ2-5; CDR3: CASSHIPDFNQETQYF; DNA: TGTGCCAGCAGCCACATCCCGGACTTTAATCAAGAGACCCAGTACTTC
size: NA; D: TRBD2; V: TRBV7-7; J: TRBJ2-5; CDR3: CASSLGLAGGGETQYF; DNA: TGTGCCAGCAGCTTAGGACTAGCGGGAGGAGGAGAGACCCAGTACTTC
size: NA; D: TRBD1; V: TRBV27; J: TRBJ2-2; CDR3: CASRPTGAANTGELFF; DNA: TGTGCCAGCAGGCCAACAGGGGCCGCGAACACCGGGGAGCTGTTTTTT
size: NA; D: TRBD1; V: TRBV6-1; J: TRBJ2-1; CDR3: CASSKTGFGNEQFF; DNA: TGTGCCAGCAGTAAGACAGGGTTTGGCAATGAGCAGTTCTTC
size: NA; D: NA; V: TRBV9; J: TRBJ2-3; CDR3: CASSVDATRTDTQYF; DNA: TGTGCCAGCAGCGTAGACGCGACCCGCACAGATACGCAGTATTTT
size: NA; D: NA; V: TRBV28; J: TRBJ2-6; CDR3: CASSLAGLLANVLTF; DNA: TGTGCCAGCAGTTTGGCAGGCCTCTTGGCCAACGTCCTGACTTTC
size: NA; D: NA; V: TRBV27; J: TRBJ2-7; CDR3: CASSSRGSQGGGEQYF; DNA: TGTGCCAGCAGTTCCAGGGGTTCCCAGGGGGGCGGCGAGCAGTACTTC
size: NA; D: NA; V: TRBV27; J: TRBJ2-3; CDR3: CASRPQRPSTDTQYF; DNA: TGTGCCAGCAGACCGCAGCGGCCAAGCACAGATACGCAGTATTTT
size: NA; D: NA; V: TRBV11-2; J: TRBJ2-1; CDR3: CASSARGLESPYNEQFF; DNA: TGTGCCAGCAGCGCCCGGGGCCTCGAATCCCCCTACAATGAGCAGTTCTTC
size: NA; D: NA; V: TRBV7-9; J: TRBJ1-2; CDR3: CASSLGMTLDYGYTF; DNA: TGTGCCAGCAGCCTAGGAATGACCCTGGACTATGGCTACACCTTC